The source of this T cell receptor beta chain is a study of cytomegalovirus exposure and HLA in healthy donors. Looked up from germline, CDR1 is MGHDK and CDR2 is SYGVNS. The ends were cut back, 1 base at V and 6 bases at J, with 9 bases in the middle. This CDR3 has 13 amino acids. The PCR contained 60 Vbeta and 13 Jbeta primers. The method was immunoSEQ multiplex PCR; TCRdb's version includes in-frame clones alone and lacks a portion of them. The repertoire holds 150,000 to 250,000 clones, 70% to 80% seen once, with approximately 1.4% in the top ten. The chain employs TRBV25-1 and TRBJ1-1, with D perhaps matching TRBD1 (6 bases). Sequencing was done on a sample of PBMCs. This TCR was recovered from a girl under 18 in good health and CMV-seropositive. The CDR3 DNA reads as TGTGCCAGCAGTGAATTCGGGGGGCCTGAAGCTTTCTTT. This codes for CASSEFGGPEAFF.